Listed below are T cell receptor beta chains from one sample, sequenced in a study of regulatory T cells in long-lasting Graves disease. One entry per CDR3 protein results from TCRdb running MiXCR on the multiplex PCR reads. This sample has 450,000 to 600,000 distinct CDR3 sequences, with approximately 13% found just once. This sample was shared with a second study, whose subject was T cells in Graves' hyperthyroidism and ophthalmopathy.

The source material was peripheral blood mononuclear cells (PBMCs), sampled at new diagnosis, from a patient treated with antithyroid drugs. Receptor source: a man aged 25-45 years with Graves disease. Each CDR3 is given with its conserved first and last residue. A D gene is named only where the DNA matches it firmly. Clone size appears in some rows only: once, few, many, or a class for an expanded clone.

TRBV5-1	NA	TRBJ1-1	few	TGCGCCAGCAGCTTGGCTCCGGGACGGACCGGGTGTGTTGAAGCTTTCTTT	CASSLAPGRTGCVEAFF
TRBV10-3	TRBD2	TRBJ2-2	few	TGTGCCATCAGTGAGTTAGGACTAGCGGGAGGTACCGGGGAGCTGTTTTTT	CAISELGLAGGTGELFF
TRBV3-1	TRBD2	TRBJ2-7	many	TGTGCCAGCAGCTATACTAGCGGGAGAATCTACGAGCAGTACTTC	CASSYTSGRIYEQYF
TRBV6-1	NA	TRBJ1-1	once	TGTGCCAGCAGTGGGAACTTGAACACTGAAGCTTTCTTT	CASSGNLNTEAFF
TRBV2	NA	TRBJ2-3	many	TGTGCCAGCAGGCTCTCCACGGATACGCAGTATTTT	CASRLSTDTQYF
TRBV4-1	TRBD2	TRBJ2-1	few	TGCGCCAGCAGCCAAGGACGAGGCGGGAGCTTCTACAATGAGCAGTTCTTC	CASSQGRGGSFYNEQFF
TRBV10-3	NA	TRBJ2-1	few	TGTGCCATCAATAGGGGGAGCGGCTCCTACAATGAGCAGTTCTTC	CAINRGSGSYNEQFF
TRBV27	NA	TRBJ2-7	NA	TGTGCCAGCAGTTCCCCCCCAGGACAAGAATCCTACGAGCAGTACTTC	CASSSPPGQESYEQYF
TRBV5-1	NA	TRBJ2-7	few	TGCGCCAGCAGCTGGGGGGAGTTCCCCTACGAGCAGTACTTC	CASSWGEFPYEQYF
TRBV7-3	TRBD2	TRBJ2-3	few	TGTGCCAGCAGCCCTCTTAGCGGGAGTAACGCAGATACGCAGTATTTT	CASSPLSGSNADTQYF